The 12 T cell receptor beta chains given below trace back to one sample, sequenced in a study of cytomegalovirus exposure and HLA in healthy donors. The PCR had 60 Vbeta and 13 Jbeta primers. Sequenced by immunoSEQ multiplex PCR; TCRdb stores in-frame clones only, minus some. The sample lists hundreds of thousands of clones, about 74% occurring once. The sequencing input was PBMCs. These receptors all stem from a woman in her twenties or thirties in good health and CMV-seronegative.

The gene calls are TRBV6-6 and TRBJ2-1; tentatively, D is TRBD1 (5 bases). The ends were cut back, 11 bases at V and 4 bases at J, with 18 bases in the middle. The CDR3 contains 14 residues. CDR1 and CDR2 (germline): MNHNY, SVGAGI (reference sequence). This CDR3 reads CASSPGWGYNEQFF. Here the CDR3 DNA reads TGTGCCTCCAGCCCAGGGTGGGGTTACAATGAGCAGTTCTTC.

This clone was detected a few times. The rearrangement uses TRBV7-8 and TRBJ1-5; D is perhaps TRBD1 (6 bases). The V end lost 1 base, the J end lost 2 bases, and 9 bases lay between the germline ends. CDR3 length: 15 residues. Germline CDR1 and CDR2: SGHVS and FQNEAQ. This chain's CDR3 is CASSLDRVGNQPQHF. For the CDR3, the DNA is TGTGCCAGCAGCTTAGACAGGGTTGGCAATCAGCCCCAGCATTTT.

V is TRBV5-1 and J is TRBJ2-3, with 10 bases fitting TRBD2. This CDR3 is built from 22 residues. The trim removed 5 bases at V and 4 bases at J, leaving 28 bases unmatched. Per the germline V gene, CDR1 is SGHRS and CDR2 is YFSETQ. CDR3 nucleotide sequence: TGCGCCAGCAGGCTGGTGGTGGCGAGTCAAACGAGAGCGGGAGGGCCGGCAGATACGCAGTATTTT. It translates to CASRLVVASQTRAGGPADTQYF.

V is TRBV7-3 and J is TRBJ2-6, with TRBD1 identical over 8 bases. The CDR3 extends over 15 amino acids. Germline V gene data show CDR1 as SGHTA and CDR2 as FQGTGA. Losses at the gene ends were 5 bases for V and 2 bases for J; bases not matched to a gene: 2. The CDR3 loop is CASSQQGAGANVLTF. CDR3 DNA sequence: TGTGCCAGCAGCCAACAGGGGGCTGGGGCCAACGTCCTGACTTTC.

This rearrangement joins TRBV30 to TRBJ1-4, with TRBD1 matching 8 bases. Germline V gene sequence: CDR1 GTSNPN, CDR2 SVGIG (reference sequence). The CDR3 loop spans 12 amino acids. Trimming at V came to 3 bases and at J to 11 bases, leaving 5 bases not matched to a gene. The CDR3 sequence: CAWSPGQEKLFF. CDR3 nucleotides: TGTGCCTGGAGCCCGGGACAGGAGAAACTGTTTTTT.

V usage is TRBV7-2 and J usage is TRBJ1-1, with D possibly TRBD1 on 6 matching bases. The CDR3 is 18 residues long. With 1 base removed from V and 0 bases from J, the gap between germline ends came to 18 bases. Germline-derived CDR1 and CDR2 are SGHTA and FQGNSA. The CDR3 loop reads CASSLVGLGARMNTEAFF. The CDR3 nucleotides are TGTGCCAGCAGCTTAGTGGGGTTGGGGGCTAGGATGAACACTGAAGCTTTCTTT.

The rearrangement links TRBV5-6 to TRBJ2-1; TRBD1 might be the D (5 bases). V shed 2 bases and J shed 6 bases, with 12 bases lying between them. From germline, CDR1 is SGHDT and CDR2 YYEEEE. The CDR3 is 14 residues long. CDR3: CASSFGRAGNEQFF. Here the CDR3 DNA reads TGTGCCAGCAGCTTCGGCAGGGCAGGCAATGAGCAGTTCTTC. The complete variable domain, with remaining parts taken from reference TRBV5-6 and TRBJ2-1, reads DAGVTQSPTHLIKTRGQQVTLRCSPKSGHDTVSWYQQALGQGPQFIFQYYEEEERQRGNFPDRFSGHQFPNYSSELNVNALLLGDSALYLCASSFGRAGNEQFFGPGTRLTVL.

This chain links TRBV5-6 with TRBJ2-2; the D gene is possibly TRBD1 (6 bases). V lost 2 bases and J lost 6, with 17 bases in between. The CDR3 covers 16 residues. Germline loops: CDR1 SGHDT, CDR2 YYEEEE. The CDR3 reads CASSFYGTTTAGELFF. In DNA form, the CDR3 reads TGTGCCAGCAGCTTTTACGGGACAACAACCGCCGGGGAGCTGTTTTTT.

The chain employs TRBV2 and TRBJ1-5; D is uncertain. Germline CDR1 SNHLY, CDR2 FYNNEI. With 7 bases removed from V and 3 bases from J, the gap between germline ends came to 10 bases. The CDR3 runs to 13 residues. Written as DNA, the CDR3 is TGTGCCAGCAAAGGAGATTTCAATCAGCCCCAGCATTTT. It is translated as CASKGDFNQPQHF.

V and J are TRBV5-5 and TRBJ2-5; a possible D gene is TRBD2 (5 bases). Germline CDR1 and CDR2: SGHKS and YYEKEE (reference sequence). This CDR3 is 13 amino acids long. Trimming stripped 4 bases from V and 11 bases from J, with 18 bases between. CDR3 in amino acids: CASSLSALREQYF. CDR3 DNA sequence: TGTGCCAGCAGCCTATCGGCTCTTAGGGAGCAGTACTTC.

V and J are TRBV4-1 and TRBJ1-1; TRBD1 might be the D (5 bases). V gave up 3 bases and J gave up 2 bases, with 16 bases separating them. Germline V lookup: CDR1 MGHRA, CDR2 YSYEKL. The CDR3 contains 16 residues. CDR3 in amino acids: CASSHLTQVINTEAFF. For the CDR3, the DNA is TGCGCCAGCAGCCATTTAACACAGGTGATAAACACTGAAGCTTTCTTT.

The V gene is TRBV19, the J gene TRBJ2-5; no clear D. This CDR3 has 12 amino acids. V lost 6 bases and J 11 bases, leaving 16 bases between the germline ends. Per the germline V gene, CDR1 is LNHDA and CDR2 is SQIVND (reference sequence). CDR3 protein: CASSIPPGGQYF. The CDR3 nucleotides read TGTGCCAGTAGCATACCCCCCGGCGGTCAGTACTTC.